This T cell receptor beta chain was sequenced for a study of T cells in localized non-small cell lung cancer. Whole-study findings and limits: Tumor trailed uninvolved adjacent lung in T cell clonality, which peaked there.

This clone was counted a few times. No antigen is known for it. Some clones are missing from TCRdb's copy, which holds only in-frame ones; the method was immunoSEQ multiplex PCR. Of about 30,000 clones listed, 90% to 95% were seen once; the top ten hold around 0.77%. The germline V and J ends were trimmed by 3 bases and 10 bases, with 21 bases remaining between them. The CDR3 sequence is 15 residues long. The germline CDR1 and CDR2 sequences are MGHDK and SYGVNS. This chain connects TRBV25-1 to TRBJ1-1; no clear D gene. The clonotype comes from a woman aged 40-69 years with stage I lung adenocarcinoma. Sequencing was performed on peripheral blood, taken before any cancer treatment. The CDR3 DNA follows: TGTGCCAGCAGTGATCTCAGCGACCTGGGAAGAACAGCTTTCTTT. Amino acids: CASSDLSDLGRTAFF.